Given below is one TCR beta chain in context. What it binds is not known. Triplicates of roughly 300,000 cells were sorted from each CD8+ T cell subset. The data belong to a study of CXCR3-negative and CXCR3-positive naive CD8 T cells. The wider study: Sequencing yielded approximately 130 million TRB reads, roughly 1.5 +/- 0.3 million per library. Notes on the study in general: Similar levels of surface CD5 were seen between naive subsets; TCR strength was inferred from TRB CDR3 properties. CXCR3-positive naive cells had more hydrophobic TRB CDR3s than CXCR3-negative naive cells.

With UMI labels, 5' RACE was used to prepare the TRB cDNA libraries. After re-calling the 5' RACE reads, TCRdb lists one entry per CDR3 protein, DNA absent. The sample spans some 60,000 distinct CDR3 sequences; the ten largest clones claim roughly 0.5%. CDR3 length: 14 amino acids. Germline loops: CDR1 LNHDA, CDR2 SQIVND (reference sequence). Specimen: naive CXCR3+ CD8+ T cells from blood. This sample's subset: CD45RO-CCR7+CD27+CD95- naive CD8+ T cells expressing CXCR3 (TNR3+). The origin of this receptor is a human donor in good health. Some clones in this sample may be carry-over from other donors' samples. The chain is built from TRBV19 and TRBJ2-1. The CDR3 protein is CASSIWSDYNEQFF.